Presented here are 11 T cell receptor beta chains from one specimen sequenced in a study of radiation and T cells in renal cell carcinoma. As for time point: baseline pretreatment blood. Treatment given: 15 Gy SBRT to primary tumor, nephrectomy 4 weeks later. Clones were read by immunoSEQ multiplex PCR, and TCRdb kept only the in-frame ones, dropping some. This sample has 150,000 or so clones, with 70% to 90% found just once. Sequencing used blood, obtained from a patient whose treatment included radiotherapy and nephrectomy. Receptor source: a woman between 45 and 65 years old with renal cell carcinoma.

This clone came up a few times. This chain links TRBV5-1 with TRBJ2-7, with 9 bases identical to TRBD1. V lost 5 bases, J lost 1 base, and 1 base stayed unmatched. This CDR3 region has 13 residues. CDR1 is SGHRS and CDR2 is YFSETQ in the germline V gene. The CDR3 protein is CASRQGASYEQYF. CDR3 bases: TGCGCCAGCAGACAGGGGGCATCCTACGAGCAGTACTTC.

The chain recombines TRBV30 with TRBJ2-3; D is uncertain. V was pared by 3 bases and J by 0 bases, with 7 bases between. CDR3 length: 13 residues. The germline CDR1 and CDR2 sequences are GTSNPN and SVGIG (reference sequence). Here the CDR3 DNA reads TGTGCCTGGAGCGAAATTAGCACAGATACGCAGTATTTT. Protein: CAWSEISTDTQYF.

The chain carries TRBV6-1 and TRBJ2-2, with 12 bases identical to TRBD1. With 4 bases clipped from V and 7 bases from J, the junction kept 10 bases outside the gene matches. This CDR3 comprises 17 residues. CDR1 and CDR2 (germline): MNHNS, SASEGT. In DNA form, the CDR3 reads TGTGCCAGCAGTGTACAGACCTGGGACAGGGGGCGCGGGGAGCTGTTTTTT. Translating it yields CASSVQTWDRGRGELFF.

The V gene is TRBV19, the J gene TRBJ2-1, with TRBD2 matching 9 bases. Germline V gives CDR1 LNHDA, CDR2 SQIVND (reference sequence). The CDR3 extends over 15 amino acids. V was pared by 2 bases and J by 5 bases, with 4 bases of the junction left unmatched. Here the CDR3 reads CASSIIAGGHNEQFF. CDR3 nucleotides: TGTGCCAGTAGTATAATCGCGGGGGGGCACAATGAGCAGTTCTTC. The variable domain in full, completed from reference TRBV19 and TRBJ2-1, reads DGGITQSPKYLFRKEGQNVTLSCEQNLNHDAMYWYRQDPGQGLRLIYYSQIVNDFQKGDIAEGYSVSREKKESFPLTVTSAQKNPTAFYLCASSIIAGGHNEQFFGPGTRLTVL.

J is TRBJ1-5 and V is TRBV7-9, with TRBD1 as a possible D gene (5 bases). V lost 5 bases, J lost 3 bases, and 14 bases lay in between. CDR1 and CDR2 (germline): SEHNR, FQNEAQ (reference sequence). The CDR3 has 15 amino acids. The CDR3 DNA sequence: TGTGCCAGCAGCCCCGGAGGGACCTACAATCAGCCCCAGCATTTT. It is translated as CASSPGGTYNQPQHF. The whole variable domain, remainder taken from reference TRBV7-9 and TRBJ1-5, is DTGVSQNPRHKITKRGQNVTFRCDPISEHNRLYWYRQTLGQGPEFLTYFQNEAQLEKSRLLSDRFSAERPKGSFSTLEIQRTEQGDSAMYLCASSPGGTYNQPQHFGDGTRLSIL.

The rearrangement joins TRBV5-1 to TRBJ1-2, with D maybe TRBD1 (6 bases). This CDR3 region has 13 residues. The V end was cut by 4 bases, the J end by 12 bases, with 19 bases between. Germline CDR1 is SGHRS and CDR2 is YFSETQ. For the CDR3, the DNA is TGCGCCAGCAGCCCCGAGGGGGGGTACATTGACACCTTC. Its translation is CASSPEGGYIDTF.

CDR3: CASSSTAAGTTDTQYF. The CDR3 nucleotides are TGTGCCAGCAGCTCAACAGCGGCGGGGACCACAGATACGCAGTATTTT. This chain joins TRBV5-6 and TRBJ2-3; TRBD2 might be the D (6 bases). Trimming shortened V by 3 bases and J by 2 bases, and 16 bases separated the two germline ends. The CDR3 spans 16 residues. The germline V gene encodes CDR1 SGHDT and CDR2 YYEEEE.

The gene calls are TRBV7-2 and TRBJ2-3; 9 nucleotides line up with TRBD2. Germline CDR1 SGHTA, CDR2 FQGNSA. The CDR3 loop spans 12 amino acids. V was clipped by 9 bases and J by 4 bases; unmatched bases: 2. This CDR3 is CARAGGSDTQYF. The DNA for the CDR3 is TGTGCCAGGGCGGGGGGGTCAGATACGCAGTATTTT.

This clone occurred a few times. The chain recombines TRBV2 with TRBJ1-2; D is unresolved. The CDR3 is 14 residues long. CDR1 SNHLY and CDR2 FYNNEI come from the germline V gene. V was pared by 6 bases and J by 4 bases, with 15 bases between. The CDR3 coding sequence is TGTGCCAGCAGCTTCACCTCGGCCGCCTATGGCTACACCTTC. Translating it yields CASSFTSAAYGYTF.

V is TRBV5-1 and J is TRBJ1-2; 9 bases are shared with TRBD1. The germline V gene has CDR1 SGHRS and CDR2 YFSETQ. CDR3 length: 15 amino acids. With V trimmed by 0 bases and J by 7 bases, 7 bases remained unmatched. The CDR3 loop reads CASSLGTGATPGYTF. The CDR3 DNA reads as TGCGCCAGCAGCTTGGGGACAGGGGCCACCCCTGGCTACACCTTC. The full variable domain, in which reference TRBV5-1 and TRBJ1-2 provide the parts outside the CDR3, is KAGVTQTPRYLIKTRGQQVTLSCSPISGHRSVSWYQQTPGQGLQFLFEYFSETQRNKGNFPGRFSGRQFSNSRSEMNVSTLELGDSALYLCASSLGTGATPGYTFGSGTRLTVV.

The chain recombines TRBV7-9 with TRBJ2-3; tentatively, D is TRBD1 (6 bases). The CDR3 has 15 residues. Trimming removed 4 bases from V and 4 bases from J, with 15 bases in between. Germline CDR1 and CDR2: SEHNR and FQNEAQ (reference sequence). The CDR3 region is CASSSAQGKADTQYF. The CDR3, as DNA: TGTGCCAGCAGCTCGGCACAGGGTAAGGCAGATACGCAGTATTTT.